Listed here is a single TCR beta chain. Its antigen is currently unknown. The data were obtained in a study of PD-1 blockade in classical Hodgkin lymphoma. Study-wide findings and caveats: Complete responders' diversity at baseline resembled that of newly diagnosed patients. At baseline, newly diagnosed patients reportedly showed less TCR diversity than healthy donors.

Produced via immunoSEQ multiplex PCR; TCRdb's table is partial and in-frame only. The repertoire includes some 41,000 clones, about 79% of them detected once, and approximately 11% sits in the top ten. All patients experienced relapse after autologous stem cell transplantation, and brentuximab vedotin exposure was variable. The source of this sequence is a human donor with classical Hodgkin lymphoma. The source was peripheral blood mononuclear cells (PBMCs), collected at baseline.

This CDR3 is CASSRLYSDTTNEKLFF. The CDR3 nucleotides are TGTGCCAGCAGTAGGCTTTACAGCGATACAACTAATGAAAAACTGTTTTTT. This chain joins TRBV28 and TRBJ1-4, with D uncertain. The CDR3 length is 17 residues. Trimming removed 5 bases at V and 0 bases at J, with 16 bases between. CDR1 is MDHEN and CDR2 is SYDVKM in the germline V gene.